A single sample is the source of the 26 T cell receptor beta chains below, sequenced in a study of cytomegalovirus exposure and HLA in healthy donors. PCR was performed using 60 Vbeta and 13 Jbeta primers. Sequencing used immunoSEQ multiplex PCR; TCRdb keeps in-frame clones, though not all of them. The table shows 110,000 or so clones, with 70% to 80% occurring only once. Sequenced input: PBMCs. The receptors derive from a man aged 50 to 59 in good health and CMV-seropositive.

This chain links TRBV11-3 with TRBJ2-5, with D maybe TRBD1 (5 bases). The last part of the DNA fits TRBJ2-7 better; the J call may be wrong. CDR1 SGHNT and CDR2 YENEEA come from the germline V gene. The CDR3 spans 12 residues. The CDR3 reads CASSQGSYEQYF. In DNA form, the CDR3 reads TGTGCCAGCAGCCAGGGCTCCTACGAGCAGTACTTC.

This chain links TRBV28 with TRBJ1-2; TRBD1 agrees at 8 bases. This CDR3 spans 13 amino acids. The V segment lost 7 bases and the J segment 3 bases; nucleotides outside the gene matches: 4. The germline V gene has CDR1 MDHEN and CDR2 SYDVKM. The CDR3 spells CASTAGGYYGYTF. CDR3 nucleotides: TGTGCCAGCACCGCAGGGGGCTACTATGGCTACACCTTC.

The CDR3 nucleotides read TGTGCCAGCAGTGGGCAGGTCGGTAGCGCCGGGGAGCTGTTTTTT. Amino acid sequence: CASSGQVGSAGELFF. This sequence joins TRBV6-5 and TRBJ2-2; D is perhaps TRBD2 (5 bases). The CDR3 spans 15 residues. V dropped 5 bases and J dropped 6 bases, with 16 bases sitting between them. Germline V gene data show CDR1 as MNHEY and CDR2 as SVGAGI.

In its sample, this clone was seen a few times. This chain uses TRBV19 with TRBJ1-1; the match to TRBD1 covers 7 bases. V lost 6 bases to trimming and J lost 4 bases; unmatched junction nucleotides: 8. The CDR3 has 14 amino acids. The germline CDR1 and CDR2 sequences are LNHDA and SQIVND (reference sequence). CDR3 residues: CASRGRQGSTEAFF. The CDR3, as DNA: TGTGCCAGTAGGGGTCGACAGGGAAGCACTGAAGCTTTCTTT. Looking up the rest from reference TRBV19 and TRBJ1-1 gives the full variable domain: DGGITQSPKYLFRKEGQNVTLSCEQNLNHDAMYWYRQDPGQGLRLIYYSQIVNDFQKGDIAEGYSVSREKKESFPLTVTSAQKNPTAFYLCASRGRQGSTEAFFGQGTRLTVV.

This chain connects TRBV2 to TRBJ1-1, with 7 bases identical to TRBD1. After removal of 6 bases from V and 7 bases from J, the junction contained 8 bases not matched to a gene. The CDR3 contains 13 residues. Germline CDR1 reads SNHLY; CDR2 reads FYNNEI. In nucleotides, the CDR3 is TGTGCCAGCAGCGAACGACAGGGCCATGAAGCTTTCTTT. The encoded protein is CASSERQGHEAFF.

The chain carries TRBV5-1 and TRBJ2-3; a weak D match, TRBD2 (6 bases). The germline gives CDR1 SGHRS, CDR2 YFSETQ. The germline V and J ends were trimmed by 4 bases and 0 bases, with 15 bases remaining between them. The length of the CDR3 is 16 residues. The CDR3 nucleotides read TGCGCCAGCAGCCGCGGGACGGCAACTAGCACAGATACGCAGTATTTT. Translated: CASSRGTATSTDTQYF.

This clone has more than one count but fewer than ten. The chain employs TRBV7-2 and TRBJ2-1, with D maybe TRBD1 (6 bases). CDR3 length equals 16 residues. CDR1 is SGHTA, CDR2 FQGNSA, per germline. V lost 1 base and J 9 bases, leaving 19 bases between the germline ends. The CDR3 region has the DNA TGTGCCAGCAGCTTAGTATCCAGGGGCCGGGTAGGTGAGCAGTTCTTC. Translated: CASSLVSRGRVGEQFF.

The chain carries TRBV2 and TRBJ2-1, with D possibly being TRBD2 (6 bases). CDR1 and CDR2 from the germline V gene are SNHLY and FYNNEI. The CDR3 has 12 amino acids. With 11 bases removed from V and 7 bases from J, the gap between germline ends came to 15 bases. CDR3 DNA: TGTGCCGGTGGAGGGCCAAGGAATGAGCAGTTCTTC. Its protein product is CAGGGPRNEQFF.

This chain links TRBV2 with TRBJ2-1, with 7 bases aligning to TRBD2. The CDR3 consists of 16 residues. Germline-derived CDR1 and CDR2 are SNHLY and FYNNEI. After removal of 1 base from V and 2 bases from J, the junction contained 5 bases not matched to a gene. In DNA, the CDR3 is TGTGCCAGCAGTGAAGAGGGGAGGGGCCCCTACAATGAGCAGTTCTTC. Translation gives CASSEEGRGPYNEQFF.

The chain couples TRBV28 to TRBJ1-5; 7 bases agree with TRBD1. The CDR3 sequence is 17 residues long. J lost 1 base, V lost 3 bases, and 9 bases had no gene match. Germline V gene data show CDR1 as MDHEN and CDR2 as SYDVKM. CDR3 amino acids: CASSLTGLKKSNQPQHF. The DNA for the CDR3 is TGTGCCAGCAGTTTGACAGGGTTGAAAAAAAGCAATCAGCCCCAGCATTTT.

The chain joins TRBV10-3 to TRBJ1-1, with D possibly TRBD1 on 5 matching bases. CDR3 length equals 15 residues. V lost 3 bases, J lost 4 bases, and 15 bases lay in between. Germline V CDR1 and CDR2: ENHRY, SYGVKD. CDR3 residues: CAISDAQGLVTEAFF. In DNA, the CDR3 is TGTGCCATCAGTGACGCCCAGGGATTGGTCACTGAAGCTTTCTTT.

V and J are TRBV7-9 and TRBJ2-3; 12 nucleotides agree with TRBD1. Germline trimming cut 6 bases from V and 6 bases from J; bases unmatched to any gene: 7. The CDR3 contains 15 residues. CDR1 and CDR2 from the germline V gene are SEHNR and FQNEAQ (reference sequence). The DNA for the CDR3 is TGTGCCAGCAGTTCCGGGACAGGGGGCTGGGATACGCAGTATTTT. It codes for CASSSGTGGWDTQYF.

CDR3 sequence: CASSQDRTGNTEAFF. CDR3 nucleotide sequence: TGCGCCAGCAGCCAAGATAGGACAGGTAACACTGAAGCTTTCTTT. The chain joins TRBV4-3 to TRBJ1-1, with 7 bases identical to TRBD1. The length of the CDR3 is 15 residues. J lost 2 bases, V lost 0 bases, and 3 bases had no gene match. Looked up from germline, CDR1 is LGHNA and CDR2 is YSLEER.

The gene calls are TRBV7-2 and TRBJ1-5, with no clear D. Germline V gene data show CDR1 as SGHTA and CDR2 as FQGNSA. V lost 1 base and J 6 bases, leaving 19 bases between the germline ends. The CDR3 is 17 residues long. CDR3 coding DNA: TGTGCCAGCAGCTTAGAAAGTTACGGGAGAGGAGTTCAGCCCCAGCATTTT. Its protein is CASSLESYGRGVQPQHF.

The chain carries TRBV7-2 and TRBJ2-5; possible D gene TRBD1, 6 bases. Germline V gives CDR1 SGHTA, CDR2 FQGNSA. Trimming stripped 6 bases from V and 4 bases from J, with 15 bases between. The CDR3 has 14 amino acids. The CDR3 coding sequence is TGTGCCAGCAGTTTTCAGGGGACGGGAGAGACCCAGTACTTC. It is translated as CASSFQGTGETQYF.

The chain joins TRBV10-1 to TRBJ2-3; D may be TRBD2 (5 bases). With 4 bases removed from V and 5 bases from J, the gap between germline ends came to 10 bases. This CDR3 is built from 13 residues. CDR1 is WNHNN and CDR2 is SYGVQD in the germline V gene (reference sequence). CDR3 coding DNA: TGCGCCAGCAGTGGCTCGGGGAAAGATACGCAGTATTTT. Translation gives CASSGSGKDTQYF.

The genes are TRBV28 and TRBJ2-1, with TRBD1 as a possible D gene (6 bases). This CDR3 region has 13 residues. Trimming pared 3 bases from V and 7 bases from J, leaving 10 bases between. CDR1 and CDR2 from the germline V gene are MDHEN and SYDVKM. The chain's CDR3 is CASSLGASNEQFF. For the CDR3, the DNA is TGTGCCAGCAGTTTGGGGGCATCTAATGAGCAGTTCTTC. Looking up the rest from reference TRBV28 and TRBJ2-1 gives the full variable domain: DVKVTQSSRYLVKRTGEKVFLECVQDMDHENMFWYRQDPGLGLRLIYFSYDVKMKEKGDIPEGYSVSREKKERFSLILESASTNQTSMYLCASSLGASNEQFFGPGTRLTVL.

The chain recombines TRBV19 with TRBJ2-5; TRBD1 matches at 8 bases. The J segment lost 5 bases and the V segment lost 7 bases, leaving 9 bases of the junction unmatched. Germline V gene data show CDR1 as LNHDA and CDR2 as SQIVND (reference sequence). The CDR3 loop spans 14 amino acids. DNA of the CDR3: TGTGCCAGTACGGTCGCAGGGGGCAGGGAGACCCAGTACTTC. This translates into CASTVAGGRETQYF.

The chain recombines TRBV7-9 with TRBJ2-7; 8 nucleotides line up with TRBD1. The CDR3 has 16 residues. Trimming took 5 bases from V and 9 from J; bases not matched to a gene: 18. Germline V CDR1 and CDR2: SEHNR, FQNEAQ (reference sequence). The CDR3 DNA reads as TGTGCCAGCAGCAACCCTCACAGGGGGATGGGGGTGGGGCAGTACTTC. This codes for CASSNPHRGMGVGQYF. Combining the CDR3 with reference TRBV7-9 and TRBJ2-7 gives the whole variable domain DTGVSQNPRHKITKRGQNVTFRCDPISEHNRLYWYRQTLGQGPEFLTYFQNEAQLEKSRLLSDRFSAERPKGSFSTLEIQRTEQGDSAMYLCASSNPHRGMGVGQYFGPGTRLTVT.

V gene TRBV28 combines with J gene TRBJ1-3, with D possibly TRBD1 on 6 matching bases. The V gene's germline CDR1 is MDHEN and CDR2 SYDVKM. Trimming removed 6 bases at V and 1 base at J, with 19 bases between. The CDR3 totals 17 residues. The CDR3 is CASSGSFGQLSGNTIYF. The CDR3 DNA sequence: TGTGCCAGCAGCGGGTCTTTTGGACAGTTGTCTGGAAACACCATATATTTT.

V usage is TRBV2 and J usage is TRBJ2-7, with 8 nucleotides matching TRBD1. The germline V gene encodes CDR1 SNHLY and CDR2 FYNNEI. The CDR3 runs to 13 residues. The trim removed 6 bases at V and 7 bases at J, leaving 8 bases unmatched. CDR3 nucleotides: TGTGCCAGCAGGCCTGCAGGGGGCGGGGAGCAGTACTTC. Encoded protein: CASRPAGGGEQYF.

This clone appeared a single time. This chain uses TRBV2 with TRBJ2-4; tentatively, D is TRBD2 (6 bases). Trimming cost V 6 bases and J 6 bases, with 18 bases left between them. This CDR3 contains 15 residues. Germline CDR1 SNHLY, CDR2 FYNNEI. CDR3 nucleotides: TGTGCCAGCAGCTTAGCGGAAGGAATAGGAAACATTCAGTACTTC. Encoded protein: CASSLAEGIGNIQYF.

V is TRBV10-2 and J is TRBJ1-5; tentative D call: TRBD1 (5 bases). With 9 bases removed from V and 5 bases from J, the gap between germline ends came to 14 bases. Germline V gene lookup returns CDR1 WSHSY and CDR2 SAAADI. The CDR3 runs 13 residues. The CDR3, as DNA: TGCGCCAGTTCAGGGCAGTTAGATCAGCCCCAGCATTTT. This translates into CASSGQLDQPQHF.

This clone was seen just once. The chain recombines TRBV7-2 with TRBJ1-5; maybe TRBD1 (5 bases). Per germline, CDR1 SGHTA and CDR2 FQGNSA. V lost 5 bases to trimming and J lost 3 bases, with 11 bases between them. This CDR3 has 14 residues. CDR3 amino acids: CASSIARDNQPQHF. CDR3 coding DNA: TGTGCCAGCAGCATTGCCAGGGACAATCAGCCCCAGCATTTT. Drawing the rest from reference TRBV7-2 and TRBJ1-5, the complete variable domain is GAGVSQSPSNKVTEKGKDVELRCDPISGHTALYWYRQSLGQGLEFLIYFQGNSAPDKSGLPSDRFSAERTGGSVSTLTIQRTQQEDSAVYLCASSIARDNQPQHFGDGTRLSIL.

This chain uses TRBV19 with TRBJ1-5; no reliable D call. V was clipped by 1 base and J by 6 bases, with 10 bases between them. Germline V lookup: CDR1 LNHDA, CDR2 SQIVND (reference sequence). The CDR3 has 14 residues. The CDR3 bases are TGTGCCAGTAGTATAGGCACCCGGGGTCAGCCCCAGCATTTT. Protein product: CASSIGTRGQPQHF. The complete variable domain, with remaining parts taken from reference TRBV19 and TRBJ1-5, reads DGGITQSPKYLFRKEGQNVTLSCEQNLNHDAMYWYRQDPGQGLRLIYYSQIVNDFQKGDIAEGYSVSREKKESFPLTVTSAQKNPTAFYLCASSIGTRGQPQHFGDGTRLSIL.

The chain links TRBV28 to TRBJ2-6; 8 bases are a match to TRBD1. The junction had 6 bases not matched to a gene; V was cut back by 5 bases and J by 3 bases. The CDR3 has 16 amino acids. Germline CDR1 MDHEN, CDR2 SYDVKM. The CDR3 DNA sequence: TGTGCCAGCAGTAATCAGGGGGCCTTTGGGGCCAACGTCCTGACTTTC. It yields the protein CASSNQGAFGANVLTF.